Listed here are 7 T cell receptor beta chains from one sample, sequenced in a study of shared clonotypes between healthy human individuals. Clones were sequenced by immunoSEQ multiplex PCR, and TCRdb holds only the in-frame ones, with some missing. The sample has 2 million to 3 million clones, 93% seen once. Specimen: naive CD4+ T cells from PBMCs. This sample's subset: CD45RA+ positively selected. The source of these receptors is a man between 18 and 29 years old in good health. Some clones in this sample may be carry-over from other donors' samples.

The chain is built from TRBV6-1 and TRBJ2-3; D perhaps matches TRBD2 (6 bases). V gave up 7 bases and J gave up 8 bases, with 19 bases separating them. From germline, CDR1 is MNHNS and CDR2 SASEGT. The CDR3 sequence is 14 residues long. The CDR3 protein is CASILKRRAGTQYF. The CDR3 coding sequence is TGTGCCAGCATTTTGAAGCGGAGGGCGGGTACGCAGTATTTT.

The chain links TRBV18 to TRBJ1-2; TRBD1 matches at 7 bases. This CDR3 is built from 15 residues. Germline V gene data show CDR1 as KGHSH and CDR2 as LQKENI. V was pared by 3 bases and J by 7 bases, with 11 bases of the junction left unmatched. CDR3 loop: CASSPPDRVEFGYTF. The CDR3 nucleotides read TGTGCCAGCTCACCTCCTGACAGGGTGGAATTTGGCTACACCTTC.

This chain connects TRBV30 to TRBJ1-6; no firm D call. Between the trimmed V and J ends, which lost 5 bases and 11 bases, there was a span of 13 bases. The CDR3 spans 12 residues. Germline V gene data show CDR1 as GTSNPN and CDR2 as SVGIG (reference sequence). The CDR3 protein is CAWAEDAAPLHF. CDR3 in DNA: TGTGCCTGGGCGGAGGATGCCGCACCCCTCCACTTT.

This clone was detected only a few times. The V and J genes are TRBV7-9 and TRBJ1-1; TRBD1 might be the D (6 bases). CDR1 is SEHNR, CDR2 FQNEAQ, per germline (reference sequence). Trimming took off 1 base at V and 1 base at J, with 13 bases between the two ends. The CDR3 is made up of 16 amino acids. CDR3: CASSLVGHPSNTEAFF. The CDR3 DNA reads TGTGCCAGCAGCTTAGTGGGACACCCTTCGAACACTGAAGCTTTCTTT.

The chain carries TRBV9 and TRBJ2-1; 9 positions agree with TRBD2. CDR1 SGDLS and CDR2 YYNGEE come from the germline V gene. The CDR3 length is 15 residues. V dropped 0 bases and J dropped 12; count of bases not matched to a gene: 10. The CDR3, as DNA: TGTGCCAGCAGCGTAGATATGGCTAGCGGGACGGGGCAGTTCTTC. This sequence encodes CASSVDMASGTGQFF.

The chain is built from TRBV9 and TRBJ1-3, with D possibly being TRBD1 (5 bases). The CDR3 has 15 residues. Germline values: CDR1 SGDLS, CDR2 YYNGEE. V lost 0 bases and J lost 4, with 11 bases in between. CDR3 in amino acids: CASSVEQRGGNTIYF. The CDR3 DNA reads TGTGCCAGCAGCGTAGAGCAACGGGGGGGAAACACCATATATTTT.

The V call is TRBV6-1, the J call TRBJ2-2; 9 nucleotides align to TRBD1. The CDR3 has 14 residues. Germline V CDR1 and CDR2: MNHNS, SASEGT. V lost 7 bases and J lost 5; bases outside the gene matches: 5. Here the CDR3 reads CASTRDRETGELFF. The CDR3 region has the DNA TGTGCCAGCACCCGGGACAGGGAAACCGGGGAGCTGTTTTTT.